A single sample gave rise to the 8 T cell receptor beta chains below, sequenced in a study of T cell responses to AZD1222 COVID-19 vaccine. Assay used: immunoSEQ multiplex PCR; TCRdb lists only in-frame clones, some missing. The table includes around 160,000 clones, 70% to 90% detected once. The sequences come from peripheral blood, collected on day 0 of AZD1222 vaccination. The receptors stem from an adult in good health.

DNA for the CDR3: TGTGCCAGCAGTTTAGCAGGGAAACCCCATCTAAGTGAAAAACTGTTTTTT. This encodes CASSLAGKPHLSEKLFF. V gene TRBV28 combines with J gene TRBJ1-4, with D perhaps TRBD1 (5 bases). Germline loops: CDR1 MDHEN, CDR2 SYDVKM. The CDR3 totals 17 residues. V was clipped by 2 bases and J by 7 bases, with 20 bases between them.

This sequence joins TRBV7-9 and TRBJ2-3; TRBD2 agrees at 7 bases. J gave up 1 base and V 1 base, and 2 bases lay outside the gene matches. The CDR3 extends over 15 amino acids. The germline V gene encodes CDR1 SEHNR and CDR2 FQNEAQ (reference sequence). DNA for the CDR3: TGTGCCAGCAGCTTAGGGCTAGCGGGCACAGATACGCAGTATTTT. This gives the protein CASSLGLAGTDTQYF.

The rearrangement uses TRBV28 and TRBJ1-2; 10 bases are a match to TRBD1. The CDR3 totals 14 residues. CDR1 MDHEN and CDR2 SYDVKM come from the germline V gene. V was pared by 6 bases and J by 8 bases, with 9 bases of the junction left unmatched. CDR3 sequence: CASRTPGQGSGYTF. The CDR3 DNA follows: TGTGCCAGCAGGACTCCGGGACAGGGGAGCGGCTACACCTTC.

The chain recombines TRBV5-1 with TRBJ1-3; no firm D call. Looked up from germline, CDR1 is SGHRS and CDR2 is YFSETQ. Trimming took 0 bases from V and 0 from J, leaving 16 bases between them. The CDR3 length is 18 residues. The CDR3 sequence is CASSLGGHRASSGNTIYF. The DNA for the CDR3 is TGCGCCAGCAGCTTGGGCGGGCACCGGGCCTCCTCTGGAAACACCATATATTTT. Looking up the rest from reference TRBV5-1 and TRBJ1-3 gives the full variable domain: KAGVTQTPRYLIKTRGQQVTLSCSPISGHRSVSWYQQTPGQGLQFLFEYFSETQRNKGNFPGRFSGRQFSNSRSEMNVSTLELGDSALYLCASSLGGHRASSGNTIYFGEGSWLTVV.

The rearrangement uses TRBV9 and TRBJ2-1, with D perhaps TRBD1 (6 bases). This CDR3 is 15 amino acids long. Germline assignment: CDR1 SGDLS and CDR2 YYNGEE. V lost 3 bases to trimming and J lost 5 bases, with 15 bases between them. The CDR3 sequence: CASSEWDTSNNEQFF. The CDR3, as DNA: TGTGCCAGCAGCGAGTGGGACACCTCTAACAATGAGCAGTTCTTC.

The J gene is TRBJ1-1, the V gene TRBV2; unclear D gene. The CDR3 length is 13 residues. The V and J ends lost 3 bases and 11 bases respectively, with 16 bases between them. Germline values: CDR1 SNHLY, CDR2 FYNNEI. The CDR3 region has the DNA TGTGCCAGCAGTGATATAGGAATCAAAGGTGCTTTCTTT. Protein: CASSDIGIKGAFF.

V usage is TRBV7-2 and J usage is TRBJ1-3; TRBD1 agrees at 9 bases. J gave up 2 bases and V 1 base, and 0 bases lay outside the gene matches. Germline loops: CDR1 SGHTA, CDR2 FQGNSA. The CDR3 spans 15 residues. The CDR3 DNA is TGTGCCAGCAGCTTAGACAGGGGGCCTGGAAACACCATATATTTT. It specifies CASSLDRGPGNTIYF. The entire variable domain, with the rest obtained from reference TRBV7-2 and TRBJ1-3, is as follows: GAGVSQSPSNKVTEKGKDVELRCDPISGHTALYWYRQSLGQGLEFLIYFQGNSAPDKSGLPSDRFSAERTGGSVSTLTIQRTQQEDSAVYLCASSLDRGPGNTIYFGEGSWLTVV.

CDR3 sequence (DNA): TGTGCCACCAGTGATTTGCAAGGTAGCGGGAGTTGGACAGATACGCAGTATTTT. Translation gives CATSDLQGSGSWTDTQYF. This sequence joins TRBV24-1 and TRBJ2-3; the match to TRBD2 covers 9 bases. This CDR3 region has 18 residues. With V trimmed by 0 bases and J by 3 bases, 9 bases remained unmatched. CDR1 KGHDR and CDR2 SFDVKD come from the germline V gene.